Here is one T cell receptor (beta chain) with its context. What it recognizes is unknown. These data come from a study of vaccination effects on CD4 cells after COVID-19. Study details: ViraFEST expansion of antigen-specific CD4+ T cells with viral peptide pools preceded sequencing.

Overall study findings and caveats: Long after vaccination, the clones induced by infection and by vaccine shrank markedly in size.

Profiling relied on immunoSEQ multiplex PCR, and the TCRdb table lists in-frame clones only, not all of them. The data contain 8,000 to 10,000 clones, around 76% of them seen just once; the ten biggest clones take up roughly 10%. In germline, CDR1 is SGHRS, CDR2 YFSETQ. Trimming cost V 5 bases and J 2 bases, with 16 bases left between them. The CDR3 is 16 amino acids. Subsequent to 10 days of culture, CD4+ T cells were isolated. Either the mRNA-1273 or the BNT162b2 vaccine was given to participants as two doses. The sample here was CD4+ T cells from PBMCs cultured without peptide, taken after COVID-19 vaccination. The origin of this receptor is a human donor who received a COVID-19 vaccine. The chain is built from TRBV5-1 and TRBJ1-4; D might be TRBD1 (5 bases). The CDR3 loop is CASRRSLGGTNEKLFF. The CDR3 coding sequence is TGCGCCAGCAGACGGTCCTTGGGGGGGACTAATGAAAAACTGTTTTTT.